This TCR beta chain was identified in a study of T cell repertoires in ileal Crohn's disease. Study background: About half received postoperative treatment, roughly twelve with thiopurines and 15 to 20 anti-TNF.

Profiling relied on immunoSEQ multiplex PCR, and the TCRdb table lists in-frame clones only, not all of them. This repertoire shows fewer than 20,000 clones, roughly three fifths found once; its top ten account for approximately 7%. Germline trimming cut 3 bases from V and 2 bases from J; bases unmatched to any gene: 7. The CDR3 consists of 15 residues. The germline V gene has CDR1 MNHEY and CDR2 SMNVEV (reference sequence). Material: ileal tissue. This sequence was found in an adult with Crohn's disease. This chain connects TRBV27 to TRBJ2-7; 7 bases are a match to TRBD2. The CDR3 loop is CASSFLPSGTYEQYF. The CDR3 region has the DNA TGTGCCAGCAGTTTCCTGCCTAGCGGAACCTACGAGCAGTACTTC.